The clone carrying this TCR beta chain appeared a few times. The antigen remains unidentified. These data belong to a study of OX40 agonist ivuxolimab in advanced cancers. Whole-study context: Partial responses were achieved by three patients, of whom one had hepatocellular carcinoma and two had cutaneous melanoma.

The table came from immunoSEQ multiplex PCR; TCRdb's copy has only in-frame clones and leaves some out. The sample consists of tens of thousands of clones, about 89% of them appearing once. The study, taken as a whole, reports: Clonal expansion by week 6 occurred in CD4+ and CD8+ blood T cells (at 0.1 to 3.0 mg/kg).

This CDR3 has 16 residues. Unmatched junction bases numbered 8, after V lost 6 bases and J lost 1 base. Looked up from germline, CDR1 is SGHVS and CDR2 is FQNEAQ. The V call is TRBV7-8, the J call TRBJ2-1, with 8 bases that match TRBD1. Source: CD4+ or CD8+ T cells sorted from blood, taken in a trial of the OX40 agonist ivuxolimab. The sequence derives from an adult with an advanced solid tumor such as melanoma, head and neck, liver or kidney cancer. The CDR3 loop is CASSYQDRESYNEQFF. The CDR3 DNA sequence: TGTGCCAGCAGTTATCAGGACAGGGAGTCCTACAATGAGCAGTTCTTC.